This TCR beta chain was captured in a study of T cells after yellow fever vaccination. Whole-study results and caveats: From the bulk population, abundant clonotypes could contaminate and appear within FACS-sorted repertoires. Clones from primary vaccination mostly reappeared after the booster (96% CD4, around 90% CD8).

The CDR3 covers 14 residues. Germline V lookup: CDR1 ENHRY, CDR2 SYGVKD. Unmatched junction bases numbered 2, after V lost 6 bases and J lost 3 bases. A universal primer site and UMIs were added as TCR cDNA was made by 5'RACE template switching. TCRdb processed the 5' RACE reads anew with MiXCR; each CDR3 protein has one entry. The sample carries approximately 300,000 distinct CDR3 sequences, 8.7% recorded once. This clonotype was detected a few times. The antigen is unknown. The chain has TRBV10-3 and TRBJ2-5; TRBD1 aligns across 12 bases. The source is a man younger than 30 who received the YFV17D yellow fever vaccine. The sample in question was PBMCs, obtained on the day of the first yellow fever vaccination. The CDR3: CAIRGQGAKETQYF. The CDR3 coding sequence is TGTGCCATCAGGGGACAGGGGGCGAAAGAGACCCAGTACTTC.